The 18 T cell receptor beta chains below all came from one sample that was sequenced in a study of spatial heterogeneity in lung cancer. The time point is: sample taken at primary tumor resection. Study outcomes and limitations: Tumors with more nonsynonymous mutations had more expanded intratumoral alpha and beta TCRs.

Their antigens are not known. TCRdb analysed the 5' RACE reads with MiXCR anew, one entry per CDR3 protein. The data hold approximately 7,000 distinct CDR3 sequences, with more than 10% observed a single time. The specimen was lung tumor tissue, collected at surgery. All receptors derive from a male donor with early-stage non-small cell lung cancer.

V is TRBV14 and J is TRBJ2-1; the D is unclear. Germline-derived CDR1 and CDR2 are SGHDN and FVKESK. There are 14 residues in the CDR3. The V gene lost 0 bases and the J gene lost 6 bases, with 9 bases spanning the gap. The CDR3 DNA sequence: TGTGCCAGCAGCCAAGATCAAACCTTCAATGAGCAGTTCTTC. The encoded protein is CASSQDQTFNEQFF.

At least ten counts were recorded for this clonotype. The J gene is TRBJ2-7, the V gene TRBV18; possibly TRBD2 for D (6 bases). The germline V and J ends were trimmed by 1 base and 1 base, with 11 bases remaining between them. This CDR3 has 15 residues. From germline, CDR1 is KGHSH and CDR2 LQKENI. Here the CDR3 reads CASSPRSGPSYEQYF. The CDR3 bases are TGTGCCAGCTCACCACGTAGCGGACCTTCCTACGAGCAGTACTTC.

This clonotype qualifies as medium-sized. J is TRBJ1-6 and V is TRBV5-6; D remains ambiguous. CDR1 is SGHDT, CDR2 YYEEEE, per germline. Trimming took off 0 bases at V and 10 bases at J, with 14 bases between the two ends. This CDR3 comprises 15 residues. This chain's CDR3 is CASSLGLQANSPLHF. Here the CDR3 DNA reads TGTGCCAGCAGCTTGGGACTCCAGGCCAACTCACCCCTCCACTTT.

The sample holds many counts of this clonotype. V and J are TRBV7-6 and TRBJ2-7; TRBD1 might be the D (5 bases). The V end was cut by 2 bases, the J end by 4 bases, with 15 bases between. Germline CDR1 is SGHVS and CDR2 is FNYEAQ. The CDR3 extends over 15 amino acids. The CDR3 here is CASSLSAGPNYEQYF. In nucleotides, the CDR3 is TGTGCCAGCAGCTTATCTGCAGGGCCCAATTACGAGCAGTACTTC.

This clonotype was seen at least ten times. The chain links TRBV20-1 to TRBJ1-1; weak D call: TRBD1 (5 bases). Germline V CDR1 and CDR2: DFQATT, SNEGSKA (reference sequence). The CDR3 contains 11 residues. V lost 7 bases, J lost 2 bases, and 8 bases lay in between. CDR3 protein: CSVQGNTEAFF. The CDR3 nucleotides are TGCAGTGTTCAGGGTAACACTGAAGCTTTCTTT.

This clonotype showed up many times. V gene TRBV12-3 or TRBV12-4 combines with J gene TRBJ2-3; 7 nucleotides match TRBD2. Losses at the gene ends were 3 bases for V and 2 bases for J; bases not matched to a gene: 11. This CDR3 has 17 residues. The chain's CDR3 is CASSFNPPSGDTDTQYF. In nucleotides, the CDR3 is TGTGCCAGCAGTTTTAATCCCCCTAGCGGTGACACAGATACGCAGTATTTT.

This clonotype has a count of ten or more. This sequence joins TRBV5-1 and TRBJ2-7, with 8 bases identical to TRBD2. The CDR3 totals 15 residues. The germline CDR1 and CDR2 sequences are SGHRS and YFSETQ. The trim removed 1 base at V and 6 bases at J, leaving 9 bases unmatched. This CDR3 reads CASSLFPGLAGEQYF. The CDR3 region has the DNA TGCGCCAGCAGCTTGTTTCCCGGACTAGCAGGCGAGCAGTACTTC.

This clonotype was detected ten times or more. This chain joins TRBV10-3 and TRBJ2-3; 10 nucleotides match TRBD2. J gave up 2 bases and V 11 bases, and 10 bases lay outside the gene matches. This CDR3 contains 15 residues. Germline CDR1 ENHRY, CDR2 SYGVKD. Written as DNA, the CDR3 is TGTGCCTCCGGGACTAGCGCACCTTCCACAGATACGCAGTATTTT. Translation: CASGTSAPSTDTQYF.

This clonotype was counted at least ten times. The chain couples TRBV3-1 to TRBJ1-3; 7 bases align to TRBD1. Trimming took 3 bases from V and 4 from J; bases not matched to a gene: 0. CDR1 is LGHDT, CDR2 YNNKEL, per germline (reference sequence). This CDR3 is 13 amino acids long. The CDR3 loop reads CASSQTGGNTIYF. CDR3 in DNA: TGTGCCAGCAGCCAGACAGGGGGAAACACCATATATTTT.

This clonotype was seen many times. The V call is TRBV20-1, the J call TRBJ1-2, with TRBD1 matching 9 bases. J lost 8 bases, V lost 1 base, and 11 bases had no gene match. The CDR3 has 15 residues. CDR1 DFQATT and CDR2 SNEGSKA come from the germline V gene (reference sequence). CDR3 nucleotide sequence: TGCAGTGCTAGAGGTTGGACAGGGGAGCCAAGGGGCTACACCTTC. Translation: CSARGWTGEPRGYTF.

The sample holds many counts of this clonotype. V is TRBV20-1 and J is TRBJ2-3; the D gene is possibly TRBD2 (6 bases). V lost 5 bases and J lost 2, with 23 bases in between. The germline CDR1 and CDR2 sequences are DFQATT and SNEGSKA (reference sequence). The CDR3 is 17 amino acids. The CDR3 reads CSAGGAGQRSFTDTQYF. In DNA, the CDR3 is TGCAGTGCTGGAGGAGCGGGCCAACGATCCTTCACAGATACGCAGTATTTT.

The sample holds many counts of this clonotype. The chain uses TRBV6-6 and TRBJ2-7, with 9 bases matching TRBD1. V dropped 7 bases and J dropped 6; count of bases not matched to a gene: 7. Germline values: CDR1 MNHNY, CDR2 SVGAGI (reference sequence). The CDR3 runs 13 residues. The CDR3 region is CASKGDRVSEQYF. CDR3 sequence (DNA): TGTGCCAGCAAGGGGGACAGGGTATCCGAGCAGTACTTC.

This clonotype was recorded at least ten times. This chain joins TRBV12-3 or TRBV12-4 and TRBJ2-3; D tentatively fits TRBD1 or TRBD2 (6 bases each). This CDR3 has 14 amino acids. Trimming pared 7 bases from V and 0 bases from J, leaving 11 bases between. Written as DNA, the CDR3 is TGTGCCAGCACCGTGGGGGGCAGCACAGATACGCAGTATTTT. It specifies CASTVGGSTDTQYF.

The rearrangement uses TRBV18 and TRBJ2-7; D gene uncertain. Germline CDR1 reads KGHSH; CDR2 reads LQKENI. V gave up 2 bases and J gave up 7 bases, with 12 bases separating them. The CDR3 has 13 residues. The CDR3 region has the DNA TGTGCCAGCTCACCAGGGGTAACGCGAGAGCAGTACTTC. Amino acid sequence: CASSPGVTREQYF. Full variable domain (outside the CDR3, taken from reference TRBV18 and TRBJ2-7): NAGVMQNPRHLVRRRGQEARLRCSPMKGHSHVYWYRQLPEEGLKFMVYLQKENIIDESGMPKERFSAEFPKEGPSILRIQQVVRGDSAAYFCASSPGVTREQYFGPGTRLTVT.

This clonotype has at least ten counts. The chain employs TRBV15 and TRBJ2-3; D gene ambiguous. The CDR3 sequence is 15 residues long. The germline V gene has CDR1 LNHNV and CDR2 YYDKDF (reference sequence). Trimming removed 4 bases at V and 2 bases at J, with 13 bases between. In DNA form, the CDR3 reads TGTGCCACCAGCACCCTATTAGCCGCCACAGATACGCAGTATTTT. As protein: CATSTLLAATDTQYF.

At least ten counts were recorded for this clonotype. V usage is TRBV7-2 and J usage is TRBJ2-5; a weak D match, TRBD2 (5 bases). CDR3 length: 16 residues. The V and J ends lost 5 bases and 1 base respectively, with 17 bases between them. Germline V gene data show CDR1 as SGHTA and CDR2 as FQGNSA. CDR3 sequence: CASSMVLGSLQETQYF. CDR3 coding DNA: TGTGCCAGCAGCATGGTGCTGGGGAGCCTCCAAGAGACCCAGTACTTC.

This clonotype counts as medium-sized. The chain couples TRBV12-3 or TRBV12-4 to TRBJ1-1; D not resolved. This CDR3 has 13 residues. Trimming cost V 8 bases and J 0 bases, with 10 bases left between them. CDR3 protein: CASRETVNTEAFF. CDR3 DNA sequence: TGTGCCAGCCGAGAGACGGTGAACACTGAAGCTTTCTTT.

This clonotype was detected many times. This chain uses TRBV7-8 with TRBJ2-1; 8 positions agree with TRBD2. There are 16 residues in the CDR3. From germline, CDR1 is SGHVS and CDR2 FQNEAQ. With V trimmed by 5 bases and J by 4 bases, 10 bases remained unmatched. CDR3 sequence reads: CASSTPVSGRYNEQFF. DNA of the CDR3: TGTGCCAGCAGCACCCCAGTGAGCGGGAGATACAATGAGCAGTTCTTC.